This entry lists 20 T cell receptor beta chains sequenced from one sample in a study of OX40 agonist ivuxolimab in advanced cancers. Clones were sequenced by immunoSEQ multiplex PCR, and TCRdb holds only the in-frame ones, with some missing. The top ten clones hold 0.75% of a sample with some 73,000 clones, approximately 86% of them seen once. Sequences were derived from CD4+ or CD8+ T cells sorted from blood, sampled in a trial of the OX40 agonist ivuxolimab. Every receptor here comes from an adult with an advanced solid tumor such as melanoma, head and neck, liver or kidney cancer.

This chain joins TRBV7-9 and TRBJ2-1, with 7 bases lining up with TRBD2. The CDR3 extends over 14 amino acids. From germline, CDR1 is SEHNR and CDR2 FQNEAQ (reference sequence). V shed 4 bases, J shed 9 bases, and the junction held 9 bases outside the gene matches. CDR3 DNA sequence: TGTGCCAGCAGCTCTAGACTAGCAGATAGTGAGCAGTTCTTC. It specifies CASSSRLADSEQFF.

The chain uses TRBV5-6 and TRBJ2-5; TRBD1 matches at 7 bases. The J call may be incorrect, as the DNA end agrees better with TRBJ2-7. The CDR3 runs to 14 residues. The germline CDR1 and CDR2 sequences are SGHDT and YYEEEE. CDR3 sequence: CASSGLDRPYEQYF. DNA of the CDR3: TGTGCCAGCAGCGGTCTGGACAGGCCCTACGAGCAGTACTTC.

The rearrangement uses TRBV5-1 and TRBJ2-7; D is ambiguous. Trimming took 1 base from V and 0 from J, leaving 14 bases between them. Germline V gene data show CDR1 as SGHRS and CDR2 as YFSETQ. The CDR3 spans 16 residues. CDR3: CASSLLGRETSYEQYF. The CDR3 DNA reads TGCGCCAGCAGCTTGTTGGGCAGAGAAACCTCCTACGAGCAGTACTTC. The variable domain in full, completed from reference TRBV5-1 and TRBJ2-7, reads KAGVTQTPRYLIKTRGQQVTLSCSPISGHRSVSWYQQTPGQGLQFLFEYFSETQRNKGNFPGRFSGRQFSNSRSEMNVSTLELGDSALYLCASSLLGRETSYEQYFGPGTRLTVT.

The chain employs TRBV7-9 and TRBJ2-3, with TRBD1 identical over 8 bases. This CDR3 spans 15 amino acids. Unmatched junction bases numbered 4, after V lost 5 bases and J lost 0 bases. Germline lookup yields CDR1 SEHNR and CDR2 FQNEAQ (reference sequence). The CDR3 DNA reads as TGTGCCAGCAGCCCAGGACAGGGCAGCACAGATACGCAGTATTTT. This codes for CASSPGQGSTDTQYF.

This rearrangement joins TRBV5-4 to TRBJ2-3; D is undetermined. The germline V and J ends were trimmed by 0 bases and 9 bases, with 8 bases remaining between them. The CDR3 consists of 12 residues. Germline values: CDR1 SGHNT, CDR2 YYREEE (reference sequence). CDR3 in DNA: TGTGCCAGCAGCTTGGGGGATCGGACGCAGTATTTT. This sequence encodes CASSLGDRTQYF.

The chain carries TRBV29-1 and TRBJ2-1; D unresolved. There are 14 residues in the CDR3. Germline V CDR1 and CDR2: SQVTM, ANQGSEA. V dropped 3 bases and J dropped 6 bases, with 15 bases sitting between them. The CDR3 spells CSVDISLTLNEQFF. Written as DNA, the CDR3 is TGCAGCGTTGATATCTCCCTTACCCTCAATGAGCAGTTCTTC.

J is TRBJ2-7 and V is TRBV6-5; TRBD1 or TRBD2 may be the D gene (5 bases each). Germline V gene lookup returns CDR1 MNHEY and CDR2 SVGAGI. The CDR3 covers 14 residues. Trimming took 7 bases from V and 6 from J, leaving 19 bases between them. This CDR3 is CASTDRGFRGEQYF. DNA of the CDR3: TGTGCCAGCACCGACCGGGGCTTTAGGGGCGAGCAGTACTTC.

The chain couples TRBV30 to TRBJ1-3; D possibly corresponds to TRBD1 (6 bases). In germline, CDR1 is GTSNPN, CDR2 SVGIG (reference sequence). The CDR3 sequence is 14 residues long. Trimming took off 4 bases at V and 0 bases at J, with 10 bases between the two ends. The CDR3 nucleotides read TGTGCCTGGAATAAGGGACACTCTGGAAACACCATATATTTT. Amino acids: CAWNKGHSGNTIYF.

The chain employs TRBV19 and TRBJ2-5; D is undetermined. The CDR3 sequence is 11 residues long. Per the germline V gene, CDR1 is LNHDA and CDR2 is SQIVND (reference sequence). V lost 3 bases to trimming and J lost 4 bases, with 3 bases between them. The CDR3 DNA sequence: TGTGCCAGTAGTATGCTAGAGACCCAGTACTTC. Protein product: CASSMLETQYF.

This chain connects TRBV7-9 to TRBJ2-5; 9 bases agree with TRBD2. The CDR3 is 17 residues long. CDR1 SEHNR and CDR2 FQNEAQ come from the germline V gene (reference sequence). The trim removed 2 bases at V and 5 bases at J, leaving 12 bases unmatched. CDR3 DNA sequence: TGTGCCAGCAGCTTATATGCTAGCGGGAAAGATCGGGAGACCCAGTACTTC. Translating gives CASSLYASGKDRETQYF.

The chain combines TRBV5-8 with TRBJ1-2, with D possibly matching TRBD1 (5 bases). Germline-derived CDR1 and CDR2 are SGHTS and YDEGEE. The germline V and J ends were trimmed by 2 bases and 4 bases, with 6 bases remaining between them. The CDR3 runs to 12 residues. The CDR3 DNA reads as TGTGCCAGCAGCTTCCAGGGCTATGGCTACACCTTC. Residues: CASSFQGYGYTF. Full variable domain (outside the CDR3, taken from reference TRBV5-8 and TRBJ1-2): EAGVTQSPTHLIKTRGQQATLRCSPISGHTSVYWYQQALGLGLQFLLWYDEGEERNRGNFPPRFSGRQFPNYSSELNVNALELEDSALYLCASSFQGYGYTFGSGTRLTVV.

This chain links TRBV6-6 with TRBJ2-1; 8 bases agree with TRBD1. The CDR3 is 15 residues long. Trimming cost V 0 bases and J 7 bases; bases outside gene matches: 5. CDR1 is MNHNY, CDR2 SVGAGI, per germline (reference sequence). CDR3 coding DNA: TGTGCCAGCAGTTACTCGGACAGGGCGGGAAATGAGCAGTTCTTC. Translation gives CASSYSDRAGNEQFF.

The V call is TRBV7-2, the J call TRBJ2-3; D possibly corresponds to TRBD2 (6 bases). Trimming took off 1 base at V and 2 bases at J, with 10 bases between the two ends. The CDR3 sequence is 15 residues long. Germline CDR1 is SGHTA and CDR2 is FQGNSA. CDR3 amino acids: CASSLGGLFTDTQYF. In DNA form, the CDR3 reads TGTGCCAGCAGCTTAGGGGGACTGTTCACAGATACGCAGTATTTT.

The J gene is TRBJ1-5, the V gene TRBV7-9, with 8 bases lining up with TRBD1. The CDR3 runs to 15 residues. V was clipped by 5 bases and J by 3 bases; unmatched bases: 6. The germline CDR1 and CDR2 sequences are SEHNR and FQNEAQ (reference sequence). In nucleotides, the CDR3 is TGTGCCAGCAGCCCGACAGGGGTCCACAATCAGCCCCAGCATTTT. Amino acid sequence: CASSPTGVHNQPQHF.

The CDR3 DNA follows: TGTGCCAGCAGCTTACCCTCTCTCGGGACAGGGGAGATGGACACTGAAGCTTTCTTT. Translating gives CASSLPSLGTGEMDTEAFF. The chain has TRBV7-6 and TRBJ1-1, with TRBD1 identical over 10 bases. In germline, CDR1 is SGHVS, CDR2 FNYEAQ. This CDR3 is built from 19 residues. V was pared by 2 bases and J by 3 bases, with 15 bases of the junction left unmatched.

The chain links TRBV5-1 to TRBJ1-2; D call uncertain. Trimming shortened V by 1 base and J by 0 bases, and 13 bases separated the two germline ends. CDR1 is SGHRS, CDR2 YFSETQ, per germline. The CDR3 consists of 16 residues. The CDR3 loop is CASSLTSRTTNYGYTF. CDR3 DNA sequence: TGCGCCAGCAGCTTGACGTCCAGAACTACTAACTATGGCTACACCTTC. The complete variable domain, with remaining parts taken from reference TRBV5-1 and TRBJ1-2, reads KAGVTQTPRYLIKTRGQQVTLSCSPISGHRSVSWYQQTPGQGLQFLFEYFSETQRNKGNFPGRFSGRQFSNSRSEMNVSTLELGDSALYLCASSLTSRTTNYGYTFGSGTRLTVV.

The table lists this clone with a count of one. This chain joins TRBV29-1 and TRBJ2-7; 8 positions match TRBD1. This CDR3 contains 14 residues. CDR1 SQVTM and CDR2 ANQGSEA come from the germline V gene. The V segment lost 3 bases and the J segment 0 bases; nucleotides outside the gene matches: 4. The CDR3 nucleotides read TGCAGCGTTGATTCCGGGACAGGCTCCTACGAGCAGTACTTC. Translating it yields CSVDSGTGSYEQYF.

In this sample, this clone turned up a few times. The chain couples TRBV6-1 to TRBJ1-5, with D possibly matching TRBD1 (5 bases). CDR3 length equals 15 residues. CDR1 MNHNS and CDR2 SASEGT come from the germline V gene. V lost 2 bases, J lost 3 bases, and 11 bases lay in between. CDR3 amino acids: CASSEPRGNNQPQHF. The CDR3 nucleotides are TGTGCCAGCAGTGAACCGCGGGGGAACAATCAGCCCCAGCATTTT.

The J gene is TRBJ1-1, the V gene TRBV7-9; TRBD1 aligns across 8 bases. The CDR3 is 16 residues long. V trimming: 1 base; J trimming: 13 bases; junction bases outside the gene matches: 17. Germline V gene data show CDR1 as SEHNR and CDR2 as FQNEAQ (reference sequence). For the CDR3, the DNA is TGTGCCAGCAGCTTAGGTAGGGACAGGCTCGTCCTGCGAGATTTCTTT. Translation gives CASSLGRDRLVLRDFF.

The chain links TRBV5-6 to TRBJ1-5; 7 bases are shared with TRBD1. The CDR3 is made up of 16 amino acids. The germline gives CDR1 SGHDT, CDR2 YYEEEE. V was clipped by 1 base and J by 2 bases; unmatched bases: 6. This chain's CDR3 is CASSLQGDSGNQPQHF. DNA for the CDR3: TGTGCCAGCAGCTTGCAGGGGGACTCGGGCAATCAGCCCCAGCATTTT.